The rows below give T cell receptor beta chains drawn from one sample of a study of T cell changes during pregnancy in multiple sclerosis. Assay used: immunoSEQ multiplex PCR; TCRdb lists only in-frame clones, some missing. The data show tens of thousands of clones, less than 95% seen once. The sample here was peripheral blood, taken in the first trimester of pregnancy. The receptors originated from a female donor in good health, enrolled as a control in a pregnancy study. CDR3s include the opening cysteine and the closing phenylalanine or tryptophan. Fields, in order: clone size, J gene, V gene, D gene, CDR3 protein, CDR3 DNA. The D gene is left open where the match is weak. Some rows have no size entry. The others give once, few or many, or a class for an expanded clone.

clone_size: -; j_call: TRBJ1-4; v_call: TRBV4-2; d_call: -; cdr3_aa: CASSQLSPRRANEKLFF; cdr3_nt: TGTGCCAGCAGCCAACTAAGTCCCCGCAGGGCGAATGAAAAACTGTTTTTT
clone_size: -; j_call: TRBJ1-1; v_call: TRBV5-6; d_call: -; cdr3_aa: CASSLPGTGTEAFF; cdr3_nt: TGTGCCAGCAGCTTGCCGGGAACGGGGACTGAAGCTTTCTTT
clone_size: -; j_call: TRBJ1-2; v_call: TRBV7-3; d_call: -; cdr3_aa: CASSKQDSYGYTF; cdr3_nt: TGTGCCAGCAGCAAACAGGATTCCTATGGCTACACCTTC
clone_size: -; j_call: TRBJ1-2; v_call: TRBV18; d_call: -; cdr3_aa: CASSTTSTGGYTF; cdr3_nt: TGTGCCAGCTCAACGACTTCCACAGGGGGCTACACCTTC
clone_size: -; j_call: TRBJ2-1; v_call: TRBV5-4; d_call: -; cdr3_aa: CASSPRVGDSANEQFF; cdr3_nt: TGTGCCAGCAGCCCCCGGGTAGGGGACTCAGCCAATGAGCAGTTCTTC
clone_size: -; j_call: TRBJ2-1; v_call: TRBV11-2; d_call: -; cdr3_aa: CASSLASSYNEQFF; cdr3_nt: TGTGCCAGCAGCCTAGCGAGCTCCTACAATGAGCAGTTCTTC
clone_size: -; j_call: TRBJ1-2; v_call: TRBV4-2; d_call: TRBD1; cdr3_aa: CASSQTTGGEGYTF; cdr3_nt: TGTGCCAGCAGCCAGACGACAGGGGGCGAGGGCTACACCTTC
clone_size: -; j_call: TRBJ2-3; v_call: TRBV5-1; d_call: -; cdr3_aa: CASSRGLSTDTQYF; cdr3_nt: TGCGCCAGCAGCCGCGGACTAAGCACAGATACGCAGTATTTT
clone_size: -; j_call: TRBJ2-3; v_call: TRBV7-2; d_call: TRBD2; cdr3_aa: CASSFLRSGTTDTQYF; cdr3_nt: TGTGCCAGCAGCTTCCTCCGAAGCGGGACCACAGATACGCAGTATTTT
clone_size: -; j_call: TRBJ1-1; v_call: TRBV11-1; d_call: -; cdr3_aa: CASSLRQLSEAFF; cdr3_nt: TGTGCCAGCAGCTTAAGACAGCTTTCTGAAGCTTTCTTT
clone_size: -; j_call: TRBJ2-2; v_call: TRBV11-3; d_call: -; cdr3_aa: CASSLTGDTGELFF; cdr3_nt: TGTGCCAGCAGCTTAACGGGGGACACCGGGGAGCTGTTTTTT
clone_size: -; j_call: TRBJ1-2; v_call: TRBV5-6; d_call: TRBD1; cdr3_aa: CASSLDRGRGYTF; cdr3_nt: TGTGCCAGCAGCTTGGACAGGGGGCGCGGCTACACCTTC
clone_size: -; j_call: TRBJ2-5; v_call: TRBV6-1; d_call: -; cdr3_aa: CASSELGDYPERETQYF; cdr3_nt: TGTGCCAGCAGTGAACTAGGCGACTATCCCGAAAGGGAGACCCAGTACTTC
clone_size: -; j_call: TRBJ1-3; v_call: TRBV2; d_call: TRBD1; cdr3_aa: CASSPGRTGQTGNTIYF; cdr3_nt: TGTGCCAGCAGTCCTGGCCGGACAGGGCAAACTGGAAACACCATATATTTT
clone_size: once; j_call: TRBJ2-3; v_call: TRBV5-6; d_call: -; cdr3_aa: CASSLPPGGDTQYF; cdr3_nt: TGTGCCAGCAGCTTGCCGCCTGGGGGGGATACGCAGTATTTT
clone_size: -; j_call: TRBJ1-2; v_call: TRBV7-2; d_call: -; cdr3_aa: CASSLQGRSRGYTF; cdr3_nt: TGTGCCAGCAGCTTGCAGGGGCGCTCAAGAGGCTACACCTTC
clone_size: -; j_call: TRBJ1-5; v_call: TRBV6-5; d_call: -; cdr3_aa: CASGDVGGQPQHF; cdr3_nt: TGTGCCAGCGGGGACGTGGGAGGTCAGCCCCAGCATTTT
clone_size: few; j_call: TRBJ1-2; v_call: TRBV29-1; d_call: -; cdr3_aa: CSVGGELGGYGYTF; cdr3_nt: TGCAGCGTTGGAGGCGAGTTGGGAGGCTATGGCTACACCTTC
clone_size: -; j_call: TRBJ1-3; v_call: TRBV6-6; d_call: -; cdr3_aa: CASSDPGRSPRGIYF; cdr3_nt: TGTGCCAGCAGCGACCCGGGCAGGTCCCCCCGGGGCATATATTTT
clone_size: once; j_call: TRBJ1-4; v_call: TRBV7-9; d_call: -; cdr3_aa: CASSTNADLESEKLFF; cdr3_nt: TGTGCCAGCAGCACCAACGCGGACTTGGAGAGCGAAAAACTGTTTTTT
clone_size: -; j_call: TRBJ2-3; v_call: TRBV28; d_call: TRBD1; cdr3_aa: CASSLVVSRTGGSTDTQYF; cdr3_nt: TGTGCCAGCAGTTTAGTCGTCTCGAGGACAGGCGGGAGCACAGATACGCAGTATTTT
clone_size: -; j_call: TRBJ1-2; v_call: TRBV28; d_call: TRBD1; cdr3_aa: CASTLDRGYGYTF; cdr3_nt: TGTGCCAGCACCCTCGACAGGGGCTATGGCTACACCTTC
clone_size: -; j_call: TRBJ2-1; v_call: TRBV11-1; d_call: TRBD1; cdr3_aa: CASSLAWTGGDEQFF; cdr3_nt: TGTGCCAGCAGCTTAGCGTGGACAGGGGGCGATGAGCAGTTCTTC
clone_size: -; j_call: TRBJ2-2; v_call: TRBV19; d_call: TRBD1; cdr3_aa: CASARKGAGTGELFF; cdr3_nt: TGTGCCAGTGCTCGAAAGGGGGCGGGCACCGGGGAGCTGTTTTTT
clone_size: -; j_call: TRBJ1-1; v_call: TRBV11-2; d_call: -; cdr3_aa: CASSKIGDTEAFF; cdr3_nt: TGTGCCAGCAGTAAAATAGGGGACACTGAAGCTTTCTTT
clone_size: -; j_call: TRBJ1-3; v_call: TRBV6-5; d_call: -; cdr3_aa: CASSYRSGNTIYF; cdr3_nt: TGTGCCAGCAGTTACCGGTCTGGAAACACCATATATTTT
clone_size: -; j_call: TRBJ2-1; v_call: TRBV9; d_call: TRBD2; cdr3_aa: CASSVRLASDEQFF; cdr3_nt: TGTGCCAGCAGCGTAAGACTAGCGAGCGATGAGCAGTTCTTC
clone_size: once; j_call: TRBJ1-1; v_call: TRBV7-2; d_call: -; cdr3_aa: CASSPWGLQVTEAFF; cdr3_nt: TGTGCCAGCAGCCCCTGGGGGCTCCAGGTCACTGAAGCTTTCTTT
clone_size: -; j_call: TRBJ2-7; v_call: TRBV7-9; d_call: TRBD2; cdr3_aa: CASGGDSYEQYF; cdr3_nt: TGTGCCAGCGGGGGGGACTCCTACGAGCAGTACTTC
clone_size: -; j_call: TRBJ1-1; v_call: TRBV28; d_call: -; cdr3_aa: CASNLAAGSTEAFF; cdr3_nt: TGTGCCAGCAACTTGGCCGCAGGGTCCACTGAAGCTTTCTTT
clone_size: -; j_call: TRBJ2-3; v_call: TRBV15; d_call: -; cdr3_aa: CATSKGPGGFQGTDTQYF; cdr3_nt: TGTGCCACCAGCAAGGGCCCCGGCGGGTTTCAAGGCACAGATACGCAGTATTTT
clone_size: -; j_call: TRBJ2-5; v_call: TRBV20-1; d_call: -; cdr3_aa: CSAREETQYF; cdr3_nt: TGCAGTGCCAGGGAAGAGACCCAGTACTTC
clone_size: -; j_call: TRBJ1-6; v_call: TRBV2; d_call: -; cdr3_aa: CASTLQNSPLHF; cdr3_nt: TGTGCCAGCACCTTACAGAATTCACCCCTCCACTTT